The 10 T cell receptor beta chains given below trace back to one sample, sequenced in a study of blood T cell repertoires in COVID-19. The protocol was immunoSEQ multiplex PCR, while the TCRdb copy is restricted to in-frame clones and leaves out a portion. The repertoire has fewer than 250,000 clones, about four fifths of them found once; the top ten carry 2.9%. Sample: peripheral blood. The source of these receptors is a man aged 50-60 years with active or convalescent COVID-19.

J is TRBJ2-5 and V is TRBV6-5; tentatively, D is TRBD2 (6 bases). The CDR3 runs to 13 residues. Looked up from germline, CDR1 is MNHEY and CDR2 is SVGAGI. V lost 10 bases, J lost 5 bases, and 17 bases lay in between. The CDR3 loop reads CATAGQGSETQYF. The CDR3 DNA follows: TGTGCCACCGCGGGGCAGGGAAGCGAGACCCAGTACTTC.

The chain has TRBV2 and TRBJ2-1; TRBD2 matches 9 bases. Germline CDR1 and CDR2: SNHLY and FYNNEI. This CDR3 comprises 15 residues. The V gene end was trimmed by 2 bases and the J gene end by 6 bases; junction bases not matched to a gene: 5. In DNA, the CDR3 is TGTGCCAGCAGTGAACCCAGCGGGAGGCCCAATGAGCAGTTCTTC. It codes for CASSEPSGRPNEQFF. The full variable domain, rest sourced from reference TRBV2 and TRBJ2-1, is EPEVTQTPSHQVTQMGQEVILRCVPISNHLYFYWYRQILGQKVEFLVSFYNNEISEKSEIFDDQFSVERPDGSNFTLKIRSTKLEDSAMYFCASSEPSGRPNEQFFGPGTRLTVL.

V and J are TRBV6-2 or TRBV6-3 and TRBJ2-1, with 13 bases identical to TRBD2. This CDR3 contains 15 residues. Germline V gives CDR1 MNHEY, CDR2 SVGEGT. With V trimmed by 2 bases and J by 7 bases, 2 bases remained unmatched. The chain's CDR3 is CASSYGLAGANEQFF. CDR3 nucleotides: TGTGCCAGCAGTTACGGACTAGCGGGAGCTAATGAGCAGTTCTTC.

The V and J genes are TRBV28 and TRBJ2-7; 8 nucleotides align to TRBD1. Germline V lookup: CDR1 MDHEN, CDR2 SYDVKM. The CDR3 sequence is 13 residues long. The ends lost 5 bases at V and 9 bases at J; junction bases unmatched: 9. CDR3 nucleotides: TGTGCCAGCAGTGGGACCCCAGGGGGCGCGCAGTACTTC. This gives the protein CASSGTPGGAQYF.

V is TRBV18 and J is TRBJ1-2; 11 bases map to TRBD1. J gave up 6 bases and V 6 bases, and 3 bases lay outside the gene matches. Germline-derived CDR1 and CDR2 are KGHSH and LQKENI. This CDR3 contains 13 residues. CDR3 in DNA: TGTGCCAGCTCCGGGACAGGGGGAGATGGCTACACCTTC. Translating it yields CASSGTGGDGYTF.

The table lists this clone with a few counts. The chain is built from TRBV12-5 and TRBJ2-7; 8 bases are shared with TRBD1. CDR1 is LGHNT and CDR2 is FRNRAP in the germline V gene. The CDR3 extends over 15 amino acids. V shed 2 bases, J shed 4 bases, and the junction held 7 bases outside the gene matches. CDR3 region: CASGLKGTGGYEQYF. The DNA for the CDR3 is TGTGCTAGTGGTTTGAAGGGGACAGGAGGATACGAGCAGTACTTC.

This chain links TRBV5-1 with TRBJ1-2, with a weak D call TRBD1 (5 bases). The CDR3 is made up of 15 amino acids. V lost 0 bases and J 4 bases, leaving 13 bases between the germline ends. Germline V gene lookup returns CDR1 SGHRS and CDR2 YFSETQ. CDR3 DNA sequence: TGCGCCAGCAGCTTGGAAGGATATACAGGCTATGGCTACACCTTC. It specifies CASSLEGYTGYGYTF. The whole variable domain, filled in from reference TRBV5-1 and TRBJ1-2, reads KAGVTQTPRYLIKTRGQQVTLSCSPISGHRSVSWYQQTPGQGLQFLFEYFSETQRNKGNFPGRFSGRQFSNSRSEMNVSTLELGDSALYLCASSLEGYTGYGYTFGSGTRLTVV.

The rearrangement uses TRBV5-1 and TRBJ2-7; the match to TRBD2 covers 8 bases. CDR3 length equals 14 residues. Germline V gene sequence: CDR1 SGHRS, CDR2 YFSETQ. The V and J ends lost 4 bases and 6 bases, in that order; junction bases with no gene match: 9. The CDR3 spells CASSPGGASGEQYF. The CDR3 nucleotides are TGCGCCAGCAGCCCCGGGGGGGCTTCCGGCGAGCAGTACTTC. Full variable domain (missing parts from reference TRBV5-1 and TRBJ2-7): KAGVTQTPRYLIKTRGQQVTLSCSPISGHRSVSWYQQTPGQGLQFLFEYFSETQRNKGNFPGRFSGRQFSNSRSEMNVSTLELGDSALYLCASSPGGASGEQYFGPGTRLTVT.

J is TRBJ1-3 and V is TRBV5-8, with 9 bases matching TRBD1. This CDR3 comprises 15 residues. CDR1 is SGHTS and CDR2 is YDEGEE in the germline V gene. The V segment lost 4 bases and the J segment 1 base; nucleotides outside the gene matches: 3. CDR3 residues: CASSRGTGSGNTIYF. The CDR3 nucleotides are TGTGCCAGCAGCCGCGGGACAGGGTCTGGAAACACCATATATTTT.

The CDR3 sequence: CASSKAGTVSYEQYF. The CDR3 DNA reads TGTGCCAGCAGCAAAGCCGGGACAGTGTCCTACGAGCAGTACTTC. The chain links TRBV7-9 to TRBJ2-7; 7 nucleotides agree with TRBD1. Germline assignment: CDR1 SEHNR and CDR2 FQNEAQ (reference sequence). V gave up 5 bases and J gave up 1 base; unmatched junction bases: 8. The CDR3 is made up of 15 amino acids.